Below, 21 T cell receptor beta chains from the same sample are listed, as sequenced in a study of cytomegalovirus exposure and HLA in healthy donors. The PCR contained 60 Vbeta and 13 Jbeta primers. This table comes from immunoSEQ multiplex PCR, and its TCRdb copy is limited to in-frame clones, with some not included. The sample lists approximately 100,000 clones; more than 75% were seen once. The sequenced material came from PBMCs. These receptors all come from a young man in good health and CMV-seronegative.

This clone showed up just once. The chain combines TRBV5-4 with TRBJ1-3; 9 nucleotides align to TRBD1. Trimming cost V 4 bases and J 0 bases; bases outside gene matches: 8. Per germline, CDR1 SGHNT and CDR2 YYREEE (reference sequence). CDR3 length: 17 residues. The CDR3 nucleotides are TGTGCCAGCAGCCGCGGACAGGGGATAACCTCTGGAAACACCATATATTTT. It codes for CASSRGQGITSGNTIYF. The full variable domain, in which reference TRBV5-4 and TRBJ1-3 provide the parts outside the CDR3, is ETGVTQSPTHLIKTRGQQVTLRCSSQSGHNTVSWYQQALGQGPQFIFQYYREEENGRGNFPPRFSGLQFPNYSSELNVNALELDDSALYLCASSRGQGITSGNTIYFGEGSWLTVV.

The J gene is TRBJ1-4, the V gene TRBV6-1, with 8 nucleotides matching TRBD1. The germline CDR1 and CDR2 sequences are MNHNS and SASEGT. The V gene end was trimmed by 4 bases and the J gene end by 0 bases; junction bases not matched to a gene: 10. The CDR3 has 18 amino acids. The CDR3 is CASSGRQGMTATNEKLFF. CDR3 DNA sequence: TGTGCCAGCAGTGGTCGACAGGGGATGACCGCAACTAATGAAAAACTGTTTTTT.

This chain connects TRBV9 to TRBJ1-3, with D tentatively TRBD1 (5 bases). The CDR3 has 16 amino acids. Germline V gene data show CDR1 as SGDLS and CDR2 as YYNGEE. V dropped 3 bases and J dropped 0 bases, with 13 bases sitting between them. The CDR3 DNA sequence: TGTGCCAGCAGCGCGGGTACAGGCCTCTCTGGAAACACCATATATTTT. Translated, it gives CASSAGTGLSGNTIYF.

This clone was seen a single time. V is TRBV5-6 and J is TRBJ2-7, with a weak D call TRBD1 (5 bases). V was shortened by 0 bases and J by 2 bases, with 12 bases between the two germline ends. Germline V gives CDR1 SGHDT, CDR2 YYEEEE. This CDR3 is 15 amino acids long. In DNA form, the CDR3 reads TGTGCCAGCAGCTTGGCAGGCAGGGTGACCTACGAGCAGTACTTC. The encoded protein is CASSLAGRVTYEQYF.

The CDR3 loop reads CASSRGQGANYGYTF. The CDR3 nucleotides read TGTGCCAGCAGCAGGGGACAGGGGGCTAACTATGGCTACACCTTC. The rearrangement uses TRBV5-8 and TRBJ1-2; 11 nucleotides agree with TRBD1. The V segment lost 4 bases and the J segment 0 bases; nucleotides outside the gene matches: 2. The length of the CDR3 is 15 residues. The germline gives CDR1 SGHTS, CDR2 YDEGEE.

The gene calls are TRBV4-2 and TRBJ2-2, with 14 nucleotides matching TRBD2. This CDR3 has 17 residues. The trim removed 1 base at V and 3 bases at J, leaving 1 base unmatched. Germline loops: CDR1 LGHNA, CDR2 YNFKEQ. The DNA of the CDR3 is TGTGCCAGCAGCCAAGGGGGACTAGCGGGGGACACCGGGGAGCTGTTTTTT. Translating gives CASSQGGLAGDTGELFF.

The chain combines TRBV6-5 with TRBJ1-1, with D perhaps matching TRBD1 (6 bases). CDR1 and CDR2 from the germline V gene are MNHEY and SVGAGI. The CDR3 is made up of 15 amino acids. V was trimmed by 5 bases and J by 0 bases, leaving 13 bases between them. The DNA of the CDR3 is TGTGCCAGCAGTGGAAAGGGGGGGATGAACACTGAAGCTTTCTTT. Its translation is CASSGKGGMNTEAFF.

This clone was detected only once. This chain connects TRBV29-1 to TRBJ2-5; 9 bases fit TRBD1. This CDR3 spans 13 amino acids. J lost 5 bases, V lost 5 bases, and 6 bases had no gene match. Germline-derived CDR1 and CDR2 are SQVTM and ANQGSEA. CDR3 bases: TGCAGCGTTCCGGGACAGGGATCGGAGACCCAGTACTTC. It translates to CSVPGQGSETQYF.

This rearrangement joins TRBV4-1 to TRBJ2-7, with D possibly matching TRBD1 (5 bases). Trimming pared 3 bases from V and 2 bases from J, leaving 11 bases between. CDR3 length: 14 amino acids. The germline V gene has CDR1 MGHRA and CDR2 YSYEKL. CDR3: CASSHLQEPYEQYF. CDR3 nucleotides: TGCGCCAGCAGCCACCTACAGGAGCCCTACGAGCAGTACTTC.

The chain combines TRBV7-2 with TRBJ2-1; 11 nucleotides line up with TRBD2. CDR3 length: 16 amino acids. V shed 5 bases, J shed 8 bases, and the junction held 11 bases outside the gene matches. Germline V gene lookup returns CDR1 SGHTA and CDR2 FQGNSA. The CDR3 region has the DNA TGTGCCAGCAGCAGAGGTAGCGGGGGGGCTTCCCATGAGCAGTTCTTC. Translating gives CASSRGSGGASHEQFF.

The CDR3: CASSQTQGAITEAFF. Here the CDR3 DNA reads TGTGCCAGCAGTCAGACACAGGGGGCAATCACTGAAGCTTTCTTT. V gene TRBV6-1 combines with J gene TRBJ1-1; 9 bases agree with TRBD1. With V trimmed by 5 bases and J by 4 bases, 8 bases remained unmatched. The germline CDR1 and CDR2 sequences are MNHNS and SASEGT. CDR3 length equals 15 residues.

This sequence joins TRBV6-5 and TRBJ1-4; D is possibly TRBD1 (6 bases). Germline V gene data show CDR1 as MNHEY and CDR2 as SVGAGI. The V end was cut by 2 bases, the J end by 2 bases, with 6 bases between. This CDR3 region has 14 residues. CDR3 region: CASSYQGTNEKLFF. As DNA, the CDR3 is TGTGCCAGCAGTTACCAGGGGACTAATGAAAAACTGTTTTTT.

The chain combines TRBV2 with TRBJ1-1, with D possibly being TRBD1 (6 bases). The germline CDR1 and CDR2 sequences are SNHLY and FYNNEI. The CDR3 is 15 amino acids. Trimming removed 7 bases from V and 0 bases from J, with 15 bases in between. CDR3 sequence (DNA): TGTGCCAGCATAGATCCAGGGGCAATGAACACTGAAGCTTTCTTT. It encodes CASIDPGAMNTEAFF.

This chain links TRBV18 with TRBJ1-2; D is possibly TRBD1 (6 bases). V was pared by 3 bases and J by 7 bases, with 15 bases between. Germline V CDR1 and CDR2: KGHSH, LQKENI. CDR3 length equals 14 residues. CDR3 nucleotide sequence: TGTGCCAGCTCACCGCTGGACAGTCTGAGTGGCTACACCTTC. Amino acid sequence: CASSPLDSLSGYTF.

The rearrangement joins TRBV10-1 to TRBJ2-3, with D possibly matching TRBD1 (6 bases). Germline V CDR1 and CDR2: WNHNN, SYGVQD (reference sequence). The CDR3 totals 14 residues. Between the trimmed V and J ends, which lost 3 bases and 2 bases, there was a span of 9 bases. The CDR3 is CASSDDRITDTQYF. Here the CDR3 DNA reads TGCGCCAGCAGTGACGACAGGATCACAGATACGCAGTATTTT.

The chain links TRBV7-3 to TRBJ2-3; possibly TRBD2 for D (6 bases). The V and J ends lost 3 bases and 3 bases respectively, with 7 bases between them. The CDR3 has 13 residues. The V gene's germline CDR1 is SGHTA and CDR2 FQGTGA. The CDR3 DNA reads TGTGCCAGCAGCTTCGGGGGTACAGATACGCAGTATTTT. Translating it yields CASSFGGTDTQYF. Combining the CDR3 with reference TRBV7-3 and TRBJ2-3 gives the whole variable domain GAGVSQTPSNKVTEKGKYVELRCDPISGHTALYWYRQSLGQGPEFLIYFQGTGAADDSGLPNDRFFAVRPEGSVSTLKIQRTERGDSAVYLCASSFGGTDTQYFGPGTRLTVL.

J is TRBJ1-2 and V is TRBV2; D unresolved. In germline, CDR1 is SNHLY, CDR2 FYNNEI. V lost 5 bases to trimming and J lost 6 bases, with 19 bases between them. The CDR3 is made up of 15 amino acids. CDR3 sequence reads: CASSFRATASNGYTF. The CDR3 DNA follows: TGTGCCAGCAGTTTCCGCGCTACAGCCTCCAATGGCTACACCTTC.

This sequence joins TRBV27 and TRBJ2-3; 14 positions agree with TRBD2. With 2 bases clipped from V and 0 bases from J, the junction kept 4 bases outside the gene matches. The V gene's germline CDR1 is MNHEY and CDR2 SMNVEV (reference sequence). The CDR3 runs 18 residues. The CDR3 protein is CASSLGLAGGLSTDTQYF. CDR3 coding DNA: TGTGCCAGCAGTTTAGGACTAGCGGGGGGCTTAAGCACAGATACGCAGTATTTT.

The chain employs TRBV19 and TRBJ2-1; 8 nucleotides match TRBD2. Germline V gives CDR1 LNHDA, CDR2 SQIVND (reference sequence). The CDR3 has 14 amino acids. With 6 bases clipped from V and 6 bases from J, the junction kept 7 bases outside the gene matches. Here the CDR3 reads CASSHGLAGNEQFF. CDR3 nucleotide sequence: TGTGCCAGTAGCCACGGGCTAGCGGGCAATGAGCAGTTCTTC.

The V gene is TRBV9, the J gene TRBJ2-7, with 9 bases aligning to TRBD2. This CDR3 has 14 residues. Losses at the gene ends were 2 bases for V and 6 bases for J; bases not matched to a gene: 6. Germline-derived CDR1 and CDR2 are SGDLS and YYNGEE. The CDR3 nucleotides read TGTGCCAGCAGCGTTGGGGGACTAGCCGCCGAGCAGTACTTC. Its translation is CASSVGGLAAEQYF. Full variable domain (outside the CDR3, taken from reference TRBV9 and TRBJ2-7): DSGVTQTPKHLITATGQRVTLRCSPRSGDLSVYWYQQSLDQGLQFLIQYYNGEERAKGNILERFSAQQFPDLHSELNLSSLELGDSALYFCASSVGGLAAEQYFGPGTRLTVT.

The chain combines TRBV19 with TRBJ2-2, with 15 nucleotides matching TRBD2. The CDR3 extends over 19 amino acids. Per the germline V gene, CDR1 is LNHDA and CDR2 is SQIVND (reference sequence). Germline trimming cut 6 bases from V and 4 bases from J; bases unmatched to any gene: 12. In DNA, the CDR3 is TGTGCCAGTAGGCGCCAGGGACTAGCGGGGGGCCCTATCACCGGGGAGCTGTTTTTT. Residues: CASRRQGLAGGPITGELFF.